A single sample is the source of the 9 T cell receptor beta chains below, sequenced in a study of technical replicates of blood from several donors. TCRdb's copy holds only in-frame clones and misses some; the assay was immunoSEQ multiplex PCR. The table lists about 70,000 clones, approximately 89% of them singletons, with roughly 5% in the top ten. Sequenced sample: PBMCs. The receptors come from a human donor in good health. Some clones in this sample may be carry-over from other donors' samples.

V gene TRBV4-2 combines with J gene TRBJ2-3; 9 bases map to TRBD2. Germline V lookup: CDR1 LGHNA, CDR2 YNFKEQ. Germline trimming cut 1 base from V and 5 bases from J; bases unmatched to any gene: 4. The length of the CDR3 is 15 residues. CDR3 sequence reads: CASSQVTSGGDTQYF. The CDR3 nucleotides read TGTGCCAGCAGCCAAGTGACTAGCGGCGGAGATACGCAGTATTTT.

This clone was seen once. This chain links TRBV12-5 with TRBJ2-3; D uncertain. The germline V gene has CDR1 LGHNT and CDR2 FRNRAP. V gave up 5 bases and J gave up 0 bases, with 15 bases separating them. The CDR3 loop spans 16 amino acids. In DNA form, the CDR3 reads TGTGCTAGTGGTCCCCGTATTCCCCTTAGCACAGATACGCAGTATTTT. Amino acids: CASGPRIPLSTDTQYF.

The chain employs TRBV7-2 and TRBJ2-1; 7 bases map to TRBD2. The V segment lost 3 bases and the J segment 9 bases; nucleotides outside the gene matches: 11. The CDR3 runs 15 residues. The germline V gene encodes CDR1 SGHTA and CDR2 FQGNSA. CDR3: CASSLREWFFSEQFF. As DNA, the CDR3 is TGTGCCAGCAGCTTGCGGGAGTGGTTTTTTAGTGAGCAGTTCTTC.

The J gene is TRBJ2-5, the V gene TRBV7-8; the D is unclear. The CDR3 has 16 residues. With 1 base removed from V and 5 bases from J, the gap between germline ends came to 17 bases. Looked up from germline, CDR1 is SGHVS and CDR2 is FQNEAQ. CDR3: CASSLGGSMRLETQYF. CDR3 sequence (DNA): TGTGCCAGCAGCTTAGGAGGCTCCATGCGATTGGAGACCCAGTACTTC.

The chain joins TRBV23-1 to TRBJ1-1, with D uncertain. TRBV23-1 is placed among ORFs of uncertain function. The V end was cut by 5 bases, the J end by 10 bases, with 11 bases between. The CDR3 has 11 amino acids. The chain's CDR3 is CASSGPGGAFF. For the CDR3, the DNA is TGCGCCAGCAGTGGGCCGGGAGGAGCTTTCTTT.

This clone was picked up one time. The rearrangement uses TRBV6-5 and TRBJ2-7; 7 bases agree with TRBD1. Germline V CDR1 and CDR2: MNHEY, SVGAGI. The length of the CDR3 is 14 residues. V dropped 5 bases and J dropped 0; count of bases not matched to a gene: 4. The CDR3 sequence is CASSEKGASYEQYF. The CDR3, as DNA: TGTGCCAGCAGTGAAAAGGGGGCCTCCTACGAGCAGTACTTC.

The genes are TRBV18 and TRBJ2-7; TRBD2 matches 8 bases. CDR1 KGHSH and CDR2 LQKENI come from the germline V gene. This CDR3 is 16 amino acids long. V dropped 2 bases and J dropped 2; count of bases not matched to a gene: 8. In DNA form, the CDR3 reads TGTGCCAGCTCACCATATCAGACTAGCGAAACCTACGAGCAGTACTTC. Protein sequence: CASSPYQTSETYEQYF.

CDR3 nucleotide sequence: TGTGCCAGCAGCGTACAGGTGAACACTGAAGCTTTCTTT. Translated: CASSVQVNTEAFF. The rearrangement uses TRBV5-4 and TRBJ1-1, with a possible D match to TRBD1 (5 bases). This CDR3 has 13 amino acids. Germline assignment: CDR1 SGHNT and CDR2 YYREEE (reference sequence). V was shortened by 4 bases and J by 0 bases, with 7 bases between the two germline ends.

The chain combines TRBV29-1 with TRBJ1-2; TRBD1 might be the D (5 bases). Between the trimmed V and J ends, which lost 1 base and 5 bases, there was a span of 11 bases. The CDR3 is 13 amino acids. Germline V gene sequence: CDR1 SQVTM, CDR2 ANQGSEA. In nucleotides, the CDR3 is TGCAGCGTTGAAGTCGGGCAGGGTTATGGCTACACCTTC. Amino acid sequence: CSVEVGQGYGYTF.